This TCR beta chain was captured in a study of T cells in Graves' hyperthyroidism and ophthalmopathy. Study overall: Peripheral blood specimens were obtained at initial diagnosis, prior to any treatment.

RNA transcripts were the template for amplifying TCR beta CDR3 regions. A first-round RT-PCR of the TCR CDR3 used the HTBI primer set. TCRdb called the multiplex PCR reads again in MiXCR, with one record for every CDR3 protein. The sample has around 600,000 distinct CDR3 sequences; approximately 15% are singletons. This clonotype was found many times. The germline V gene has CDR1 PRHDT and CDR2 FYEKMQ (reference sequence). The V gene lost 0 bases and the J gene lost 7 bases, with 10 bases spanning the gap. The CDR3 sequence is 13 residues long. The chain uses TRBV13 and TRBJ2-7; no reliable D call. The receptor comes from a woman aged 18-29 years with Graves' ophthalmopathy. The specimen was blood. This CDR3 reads CASSLGSGQEQYF. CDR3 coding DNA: TGTGCCAGCAGCTTAGGATCCGGTCAGGAGCAGTACTTC.